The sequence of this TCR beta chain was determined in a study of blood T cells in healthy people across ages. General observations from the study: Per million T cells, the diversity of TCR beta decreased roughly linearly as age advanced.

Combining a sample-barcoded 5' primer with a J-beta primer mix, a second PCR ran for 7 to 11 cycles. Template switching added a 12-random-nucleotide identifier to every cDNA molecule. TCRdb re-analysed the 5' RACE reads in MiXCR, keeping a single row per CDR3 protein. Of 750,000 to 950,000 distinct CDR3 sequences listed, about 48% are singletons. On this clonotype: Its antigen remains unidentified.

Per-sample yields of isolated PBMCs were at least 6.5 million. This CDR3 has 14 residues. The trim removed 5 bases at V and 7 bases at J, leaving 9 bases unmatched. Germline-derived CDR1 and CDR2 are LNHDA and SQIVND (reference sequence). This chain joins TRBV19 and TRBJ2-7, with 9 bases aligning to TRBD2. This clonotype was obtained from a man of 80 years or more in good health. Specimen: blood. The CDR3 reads CASSPPGLANEQYF. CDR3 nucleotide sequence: TGTGCCAGTAGTCCCCCGGGACTAGCCAATGAGCAGTACTTC.